The 21 T cell receptor beta chains given below trace back to one sample, sequenced in a study of cytomegalovirus exposure and HLA in healthy donors. PCR used 60 Vbeta primers and 13 Jbeta primers. Sequencing was performed with immunoSEQ multiplex PCR; in TCRdb, only in-frame clones are kept and a portion is missing. This sample carries some 140,000 clones, roughly 77% of them seen once, and the ten largest clones take more than 3%. Sequencing input: PBMCs. The receptors here all came from a female donor in good health and CMV-seronegative.

CDR3 coding DNA: TGCGCCAGCAGCTTGGAAGGGACAACAGGAAACACCATATATTTT. This sequence encodes CASSLEGTTGNTIYF. The chain recombines TRBV5-1 with TRBJ1-3, with D perhaps TRBD1 (6 bases). Germline loops: CDR1 SGHRS, CDR2 YFSETQ. The CDR3 runs 15 residues. Trimming took off 0 bases at V and 4 bases at J, with 11 bases between the two ends.

This clone was observed once. J is TRBJ1-5 and V is TRBV6-5, with D perhaps TRBD1 (6 bases). There are 14 residues in the CDR3. Germline-derived CDR1 and CDR2 are MNHEY and SVGAGI. V was cut by 5 bases and J by 5 bases, with 13 bases left in between. Written as DNA, the CDR3 is TGTGCCAGCAGTCTCCGGGACACATATCAGCCCCAGCATTTT. Translated, it gives CASSLRDTYQPQHF.

The chain carries TRBV6-1 and TRBJ2-1; no clear D. Germline lookup yields CDR1 MNHNS and CDR2 SASEGT. Between the trimmed V and J ends, which lost 2 bases and 6 bases, there was a span of 14 bases. The CDR3 totals 15 residues. The CDR3 nucleotides are TGTGCCAGCAGTGAATTTTTCCTATCCCCCAATGAGCAGTTCTTC. It translates to CASSEFFLSPNEQFF.

The V gene is TRBV21-1, the J gene TRBJ2-7; the DNA was not compared with TRBD2, the D call given in the table. TRBV21-1 is a recognized pseudogene. The CDR3 length is 16 residues. As DNA, the CDR3 is TGTGCCAGCAGCAAAGCAGTGGGCGGGGTACTCTACGAGCAGTACTTC. It encodes CASSKAVGGVLYEQYF.

V usage is TRBV27 and J usage is TRBJ2-5; 8 nucleotides agree with TRBD2. V lost 5 bases to trimming and J lost 5 bases; unmatched junction nucleotides: 13. CDR3 length: 16 amino acids. Germline V gene sequence: CDR1 MNHEY, CDR2 SMNVEV (reference sequence). The CDR3 region is CASSPTLAGGRETQYF. CDR3 bases: TGTGCCAGCAGTCCTACCCTAGCGGGTGGAAGGGAGACCCAGTACTTC.

This chain links TRBV7-2 with TRBJ1-1; 7 positions agree with TRBD1. Trimming at V came to 5 bases and at J to 0 bases, leaving 12 bases not matched to a gene. CDR3 length equals 17 residues. In germline, CDR1 is SGHTA, CDR2 FQGNSA. CDR3 region: CASSVRDSRLMNTEAFF. The CDR3 DNA is TGTGCCAGCAGCGTCCGGGACAGCCGTTTAATGAACACTGAAGCTTTCTTT.

The CDR3 nucleotides are TGCGCCAGCAAGGAGGTTCTAGCGGAATACAATGAGCAGTTCTTC. Its translation: CASKEVLAEYNEQFF. The genes are TRBV5-1 and TRBJ2-1; 7 positions match TRBD2. This CDR3 is built from 15 residues. Germline CDR1 reads SGHRS; CDR2 reads YFSETQ. V gave up 6 bases and J gave up 4 bases; unmatched junction bases: 10.

The chain recombines TRBV30 with TRBJ2-1; TRBD1 is a possible D gene (5 bases). Germline loops: CDR1 GTSNPN, CDR2 SVGIG (reference sequence). Between the trimmed V and J ends, which lost 0 bases and 12 bases, there was a span of 9 bases. This CDR3 region has 11 residues. CDR3 DNA: TGTGCCTGGAGTGTGGGGCTGAGGCAGTTCTTC. Translation: CAWSVGLRQFF.

This chain connects TRBV5-1 to TRBJ2-3; weak D call: TRBD1 (5 bases). V lost 0 bases and J 2 bases, leaving 10 bases between the germline ends. Germline loops: CDR1 SGHRS, CDR2 YFSETQ. This CDR3 is built from 15 residues. The CDR3 nucleotides are TGCGCCAGCAGCTTGGGCCAGGGTCTCACAGATACGCAGTATTTT. Protein: CASSLGQGLTDTQYF.

This CDR3 reads CASPNDANTEAFF. The CDR3 bases are TGTGCCAGTCCTAATGATGCGAACACTGAAGCTTTCTTT. The gene calls are TRBV19 and TRBJ1-1, with D unresolved. The CDR3 sequence is 13 residues long. V was trimmed by 8 bases and J by 1 base, leaving 11 bases between them. The germline gives CDR1 LNHDA, CDR2 SQIVND (reference sequence).

This chain joins TRBV4-3 and TRBJ1-3; D perhaps matches TRBD1 (5 bases). The germline V and J ends were trimmed by 2 bases and 8 bases, with 10 bases remaining between them. In germline, CDR1 is LGHNA, CDR2 YSLEER. This CDR3 has 13 residues. As DNA, the CDR3 is TGCGCCAGCAGCCAAAGGTTAGGGGACACCATATATTTT. It yields the protein CASSQRLGDTIYF.

The V call is TRBV5-1, the J call TRBJ2-1; no clear D gene. Trimming took 0 bases from V and 8 from J, leaving 6 bases between them. The CDR3 covers 12 residues. Germline-derived CDR1 and CDR2 are SGHRS and YFSETQ. CDR3 nucleotides: TGCGCCAGCAGCTTGGACCGGGATGAGCAGTTCTTC. Protein: CASSLDRDEQFF.

This chain connects TRBV11-3 to TRBJ1-2; no firm D call. Germline-derived CDR1 and CDR2 are SGHNT and YENEEA. The length of the CDR3 is 13 residues. V lost 1 base, J lost 7 bases, and 10 bases lay in between. CDR3 protein: CASSLGQSGGYTF. DNA for the CDR3: TGTGCCAGCAGCTTAGGCCAGTCAGGTGGCTACACCTTC. Based on the CDR3 plus reference TRBV11-3 and TRBJ1-2, the full variable domain is EAGVVQSPRYKIIEKKQPVAFWCNPISGHNTLYWYLQNLGQGPELLIRYENEEAVDDSQLPKDRFSAERLKGVDSTLKIQPAELGDSAVYLCASSLGQSGGYTFGSGTRLTVV.

The rearrangement uses TRBV5-1 and TRBJ2-5; a weak D match, TRBD2 (6 bases). TRBJ2-7 explains the end of the DNA better; the J call may be wrong. The V gene's germline CDR1 is SGHRS and CDR2 YFSETQ. There are 14 residues in the CDR3. The CDR3 loop reads CASSLGGGSNEQYF. CDR3 sequence (DNA): TGCGCCAGCAGCTTGGGAGGAGGGTCGAACGAGCAGTACTTC.

The chain combines TRBV12-5 with TRBJ1-5; maybe TRBD1 (6 bases). This CDR3 contains 13 residues. From germline, CDR1 is LGHNT and CDR2 FRNRAP. The ends were cut back, 5 bases at V and 9 bases at J, with 14 bases in the middle. CDR3 coding DNA: TGTGCTAGTGGTCTGACAGGCCGCGGGCCCCAGCATTTT. Translated: CASGLTGRGPQHF.

CDR3 DNA sequence: TGTGCCAGCCACTCTTGGGGGGGCCAAGAGACCCAGTACTTC. Translated, it gives CASHSWGGQETQYF. The J gene is TRBJ2-5, the V gene TRBV5-6, with 7 bases that match TRBD2. Germline trimming cut 7 bases from V and 1 base from J; bases unmatched to any gene: 7. Per germline, CDR1 SGHDT and CDR2 YYEEEE. The CDR3 is 14 amino acids. Supplemented by reference TRBV5-6 and TRBJ2-5, the full variable domain reads DAGVTQSPTHLIKTRGQQVTLRCSPKSGHDTVSWYQQALGQGPQFIFQYYEEEERQRGNFPDRFSGHQFPNYSSELNVNALLLGDSALYLCASHSWGGQETQYFGPGTRLLVL.

This chain joins TRBV28 and TRBJ2-7, with 8 bases identical to TRBD2. This CDR3 has 13 residues. The germline V gene encodes CDR1 MDHEN and CDR2 SYDVKM. V dropped 6 bases and J dropped 2; count of bases not matched to a gene: 3. The DNA for the CDR3 is TGTGCCAGCAGCTCGGGGGGGCCCTACGAGCAGTACTTC. The encoded protein is CASSSGGPYEQYF.

The J gene is TRBJ2-2, the V gene TRBV6-6, with D maybe TRBD2 (5 bases). V was trimmed by 7 bases and J by 8 bases, leaving 11 bases between them. The CDR3 has 12 residues. CDR1 and CDR2 from the germline V gene are MNHNY and SVGAGI (reference sequence). CDR3 amino acids: CASNLSGGELFF. The CDR3 DNA reads as TGTGCCAGCAACCTATCGGGGGGGGAGCTGTTTTTT.

The gene calls are TRBV30 and TRBJ2-7; TRBD1 is a possible D gene (6 bases). The V end lost 3 bases, the J end lost 4 bases, and 13 bases lay between the germline ends. CDR3 size: 13 residues. Germline V CDR1 and CDR2: GTSNPN, SVGIG (reference sequence). The CDR3 loop reads CAWRPTGLYEQYF. The CDR3 nucleotides read TGTGCCTGGAGACCTACAGGGTTATACGAGCAGTACTTC.

This chain uses TRBV28 with TRBJ1-3, with D uncertain. CDR1 and CDR2 from the germline V gene are MDHEN and SYDVKM. CDR3 length equals 14 residues. Deletions cut 3 bases from V and 2 bases from J, with 8 bases between. This CDR3 reads CASSFGVTGNTIYF. Here the CDR3 DNA reads TGTGCCAGCAGTTTCGGGGTGACTGGAAACACCATATATTTT. The full variable domain, with the rest looked up from reference TRBV28 and TRBJ1-3, is DVKVTQSSRYLVKRTGEKVFLECVQDMDHENMFWYRQDPGLGLRLIYFSYDVKMKEKGDIPEGYSVSREKKERFSLILESASTNQTSMYLCASSFGVTGNTIYFGEGSWLTVV.

CDR3 loop: CASSLDRAGDTIYF. CDR3 sequence (DNA): TGCGCCAGCAGCTTGGACAGGGCAGGGGACACCATATATTTT. The gene calls are TRBV5-1 and TRBJ1-3; possibly TRBD1 for D (6 bases). The V end was cut by 0 bases, the J end by 8 bases, with 12 bases between. The length of the CDR3 is 14 residues. In germline, CDR1 is SGHRS, CDR2 YFSETQ. The full variable domain, with the rest looked up from reference TRBV5-1 and TRBJ1-3, is KAGVTQTPRYLIKTRGQQVTLSCSPISGHRSVSWYQQTPGQGLQFLFEYFSETQRNKGNFPGRFSGRQFSNSRSEMNVSTLELGDSALYLCASSLDRAGDTIYFGEGSWLTVV.